The present T cell receptor (beta chain) was sequenced within a study of CD8 T cells in Susac syndrome. Per germline, CDR1 SNHLY and CDR2 FYNNEI. Trimming cost V 8 bases and J 4 bases, with 11 bases left between them. CDR3 length equals 12 residues. After extraction with the RNeasy kit, about 0.5 to 1 ug of the RNA was reverse transcribed using random hexamers. TCRdb reanalysed the immunoSEQ multiplex PCR reads using MiXCR and keeps one entry per CDR3 protein. The table has around 150,000 distinct CDR3 sequences, roughly 95% seen once; the top ten hold about 0.089%. The sample taken for sequencing was CD4+ T cells from PBMCs. This sequence joins TRBV2 and TRBJ2-5, with a tentative D call TRBD1 (5 bases). The TCR sequence derives from a human donor with multiple sclerosis. The chain's CDR3 is CASSREGETQYF. As DNA, the CDR3 is TGTGCCAGCTCCAGGGAAGGAGAGACCCAGTACTTC.